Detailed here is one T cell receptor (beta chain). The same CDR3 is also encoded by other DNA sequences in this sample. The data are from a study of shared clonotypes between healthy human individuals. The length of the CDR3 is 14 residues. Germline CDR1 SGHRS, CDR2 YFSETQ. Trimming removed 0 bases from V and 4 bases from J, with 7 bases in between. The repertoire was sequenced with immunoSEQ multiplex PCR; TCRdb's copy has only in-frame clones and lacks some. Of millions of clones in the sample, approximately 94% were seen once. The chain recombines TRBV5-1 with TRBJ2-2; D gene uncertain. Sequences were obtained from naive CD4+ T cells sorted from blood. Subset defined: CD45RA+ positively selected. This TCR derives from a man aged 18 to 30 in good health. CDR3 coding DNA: TGCGCCAGCAGCTTGGGCTCGTCCACCGGGGAGCTGTTTTTT. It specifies CASSLGSSTGELFF. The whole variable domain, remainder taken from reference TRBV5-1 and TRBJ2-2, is KAGVTQTPRYLIKTRGQQVTLSCSPISGHRSVSWYQQTPGQGLQFLFEYFSETQRNKGNFPGRFSGRQFSNSRSEMNVSTLELGDSALYLCASSLGSSTGELFFGEGSRLTVL.